This T cell receptor beta chain was profiled in a study of vaccination effects on CD4 cells after COVID-19. Study context: Specimens were obtained from a couple of convalescent patients 16 days and one week prior to vaccination.

Data came from immunoSEQ multiplex PCR; TCRdb stores just in-frame clones and leaves some out. The repertoire has tens of thousands of clones, approximately 81% of them found once; the top ten carry roughly 7.8%. General study results and limits: Clones of infection and vaccine origin contracted markedly late after vaccination.

Details on this clone: Antigen unknown.

V lost 3 bases and J lost 4; bases outside the gene matches: 8. Germline V gene lookup returns CDR1 SGHAT and CDR2 FQNNGV. The CDR3 consists of 16 residues. Culture proceeded for more than nine days, and CD4+ T cells were then isolated. A half-volume exchange with IL-2 medium occurred on days 3 and 7. This receptor was obtained from a human donor who had a prior SARS-CoV-2 infection. This chain uses TRBV11-2 with TRBJ2-1; 8 bases line up with TRBD2. Here the sequenced sample was CD4+ T cells from PBMCs cultured without peptide, taken before COVID-19 vaccination. The CDR3 loop is CASSFGLRGAYNEQFF. Here the CDR3 DNA reads TGTGCCAGCAGCTTTGGTTTGCGGGGGGCTTACAATGAGCAGTTCTTC.